This TCR beta chain was documented in a study of response to subunit inactivated influenza vaccine. Trimming left V 6 bases short and J 1 base short, with 15 bases between. The germline V gene encodes CDR1 DFQATT and CDR2 SNEGSKA (reference sequence). The CDR3 has 14 residues. From the RT-PCR reads, TCRdb called clonotypes with MiXCR, one entry per CDR3 protein. Here the sample spans 500,000 or so distinct CDR3 sequences, about 17% being singletons. This clonotype was counted only a few times. Antigen: not known. Study-wide results and limits: Few new T cells, the authors suggested, are recruited by each seasonal influenza vaccination.

The rearrangement uses TRBV20-1 and TRBJ2-5; no reliable D call. This TCR came from a man between 50 and 75 years old who received an inactivated influenza vaccine. The input for sequencing was CD4+ T cells sorted from PBMCs, taken 23 months after vaccination. The CDR3 nucleotides read TGCAGTGCCATCTCGCAAGAGCCCCAAGAGACCCAGTACTTC. It specifies CSAISQEPQETQYF.